The source of this T cell receptor (beta chain) is a study of T cells in Graves' hyperthyroidism and ophthalmopathy (dated by TCRdb to between 2018 and 2021). About the investigation overall: Peripheral blood samples were taken at initial diagnosis, before any treatment was given. A discovery cohort of roughly 100 patients, 43 with Graves' ophthalmopathy and 55 to 60 with stable Graves' hyperthyroidism, was used to find distinguishing TCR V-J signatures. An independent validation cohort of about 19 hyperthyroidism patients and 17 patients who later progressed to ophthalmopathy tested prospective prediction of ophthalmopathy. For training and testing, the 100 or so patients in the discovery cohort were randomly divided in a 7:3 ratio. The study also compared thyroid tissue and blood T-cell repertoires from 5 to 7 Graves' hyperthyroidism patients. Following sampling, methimazole starting at 30 mg daily was given to hyperthyroidism patients, and high-dose intravenous methylprednisolone was given to ophthalmopathy patients. TCR Vbeta CDR3 sequencing of 130 to 150 peripheral blood samples (about 45 ophthalmopathy, approximately 80 hyperthyroidism and roughly 17 progressor patients) is reported in the paper. Results the study describes overall, beyond this receptor: A model built on a 13 V-J signature distinguished ophthalmopathy from stable hyperthyroidism, reaching 85% to 90% sensitivity and under 84% specificity in cross-validation and 80%/75% in testing. In validation, the model predicted progression to ophthalmopathy with over 65% sensitivity and 72% to 85% specificity, a median of about 6 months before onset. Most expanded thyroid clonotypes (frequency above 0.001) were also detected in blood, a finding suggesting that blood repertoires may reflect thyroid immune responses. Sample size was not statistically predetermined, and blinding of investigators to group allocation was not performed.

Moderately to severely active disease, a Clinical Activity Score of at least 3, a NOSPECS grade of at least 4, and a duration under 3 months were present in ophthalmopathy patients. The study excluded patients with uncontrolled infections, other autoimmune diseases, pregnancy or lactation. Diagnoses relied on clinical symptoms, serum thyroxine and TRAb, thyroid ultrasound and orbital computed tomography. PBMCs were isolated from approximately 10 ml of fresh peripheral blood by Ficoll-Paque density gradient centrifugation. Total RNA was extracted with Trizol reagent, and quality was checked on an Agilent 2100 Bioanalyzer. The TCR beta CDR3 regions were amplified from RNA transcripts. The TCR CDR3 was subjected to a first round of RT-PCR using the HTBI primer set and the Qiagen OneStep RT-PCR kit. A second multiplex PCR round built the libraries, followed by size selection and purification. Libraries were sequenced paired-end with 100 bp reads on an Illumina HiSeq2000. The original pipeline was this. SOAPnuke was used to process the raw data, removing reads that contained adapters or uncalled bases, had a mean Phred below 15, or lacked an exact match to the constant primer or identifier. High-quality paired reads were merged with COPE v1.2.5, and unique nucleotide sequences were defined as clonotypes. MiTCR v1.1 was used to align the clonotypes against IMGT TRBV, TRBD and TRBJ reference segments. The analysis was restricted to V-J combinations with a frequency above 0.0001, which together covered 98% to 99.2% of the repertoires. The TCS score was defined as the ratio of F50 (clonal expansion) to E x V (chaos), calculated using BLOSUM62-based TCRdist between CDR3 peptides within each V-J. Welch's t-statistics and random forest reduced 514 V-J features to 13, which were used in a naive Bayes classifier (R e1071). The public reads were quality trimmed at Q25 with fastp and then assembled into clones with MiXCR by TCRdb, keeping productive beta chains. One record per CDR3 amino acid sequence lists the most common genes and DNA. The V and J calls were not made by the authors but by TCRdb's processing. For this sample there are about 600,000 distinct CDR3 sequences; about a sixth appear just once. Roughly 3.3% of the sample comes from the top ten.

The germline V end is reduced by 5 bases and the J end by 6 bases; junction bases left unmatched: 8. Based on the germline V gene, the CDR1 and CDR2 sequences are SGHTA and FQGNSA. The CDR3 measures 15 amino acids from cysteine to phenylalanine. This entry keeps only the CDR3 DNA: 45 bases, framed from base 1. In the case of this clonotype: Its cognate antigen has yet to be identified. Per-base qualities were not stored, and no clone one base away is much larger.

This TCR was recovered from a woman aged 40 to 50 with Graves' ophthalmopathy. Material: blood. The chain uses TRBV7-2 and TRBJ2-1; 9 nucleotides in the junction match TRBD1. The base sequence is TGTGCCAGCAGCCGTTCCTGGGACAGGGCCAATGAGCAGTTCTTC. This is translated as CASSRSWDRANEQFF.